A single sample is the source of the 11 T cell receptor beta chains below, sequenced in a study of cytomegalovirus exposure and HLA in healthy donors (dated by TCRdb to 2017 to 2019). The method was the immunoSEQ multiplex PCR assay. The multiplex PCR relied on a mix of 60 forward primers for TCR Vbeta segments and 13 reverse primers for TCR Jbeta segments. Drawn from immuneACCESS, this table holds only the in-frame rearrangements with V and J called that TCRdb kept. Clones are partly lost; checked studies trace under half to an unresolved V gene and leave the rest unexplained. This sample lists some 120,000 clones; more than 70% were detected once. The leading ten clones occupy under 9.5% of the sample. The sample consisted of PBMCs. The receptors were sampled from a woman between 50 and 59 years old in good health and CMV-seropositive.

This clone was seen only a few times. One junction end disagrees with the germline gene, perhaps due to a read error. The chain joins TRBV7-8 to TRBJ2-3, with TRBD1 identical over 7 bases. CDR3 length: 13 residues. Germline loops: CDR1 SGHVS, CDR2 FQNEAQ. The CDR3 DNA reads TGCTCAACCAGGGCCAGGGGGTCAGATACGCAGTATTTT. Encoded protein: CSTRARGSDTQYF.

The gene calls are TRBV27 and TRBJ1-2; 9 bases fit TRBD1. The CDR3 has 13 amino acids. CDR1 is MNHEY, CDR2 SMNVEV, per germline (reference sequence). Germline trimming cut 6 bases from V and 8 bases from J; bases unmatched to any gene: 7. CDR3 coding DNA: TGTGCCAGCAGCAAACAGGGGGCAGGGGGCTACACCTTC. This encodes CASSKQGAGGYTF.

V gene TRBV5-1 combines with J gene TRBJ2-7, with 10 bases identical to TRBD2. V dropped 4 bases and J dropped 7; count of bases not matched to a gene: 14. CDR1 and CDR2 from the germline V gene are SGHRS and YFSETQ. This CDR3 has 16 amino acids. The chain's CDR3 is CASSPTGSSGSGEQYF. The CDR3 DNA reads as TGCGCCAGCAGCCCGACAGGGTCTAGCGGGAGTGGAGAGCAGTACTTC.

DNA of the CDR3: TGTGCCAGCAGCTTCCATACAGGGTTGGATCAGCCCCAGCATTTT. Translating it yields CASSFHTGLDQPQHF. The rearrangement links TRBV7-2 to TRBJ1-5, with D tentatively TRBD1 (6 bases). Germline V gives CDR1 SGHTA, CDR2 FQGNSA. V lost 3 bases and J lost 5, with 14 bases in between. The CDR3 consists of 15 residues.

This clone was seen only a few times. The chain joins TRBV25-1 to TRBJ2-7; D uncertain. The CDR3 spans 13 residues. In germline, CDR1 is MGHDK, CDR2 SYGVNS. V shed 5 bases and J shed 0 bases, with 8 bases lying between them. This chain's CDR3 is CASSPSLSYEQYF. The CDR3 coding sequence is TGTGCCAGCAGTCCCTCTCTCTCCTACGAGCAGTACTTC.

In DNA form, the CDR3 reads TGTGCCAGCAGCTTAGTTGGGGGAGGGTCGTTTGAGCAGTTCTTC. Its translation is CASSLVGGGSFEQFF. The V call is TRBV7-9, the J call TRBJ2-1; TRBD2 matches 7 bases. After removal of 1 base from V and 9 bases from J, the junction contained 9 bases not matched to a gene. The CDR3 totals 15 residues. CDR1 and CDR2 from the germline V gene are SEHNR and FQNEAQ (reference sequence).

This chain's CDR3 is CASGSGGAGAGDTQYF. The CDR3 DNA follows: TGTGCTAGTGGTAGCGGGGGGGCCGGGGCGGGAGATACGCAGTATTTT. J is TRBJ2-3 and V is TRBV12-5; 10 nucleotides agree with TRBD2. The CDR3 consists of 16 residues. V trimming: 5 bases; J trimming: 5 bases; junction bases outside the gene matches: 10. In germline, CDR1 is LGHNT, CDR2 FRNRAP.

This clone was found once. This chain connects TRBV7-9 to TRBJ2-2, with TRBD2 matching 14 bases. The CDR3 consists of 17 residues. In germline, CDR1 is SEHNR, CDR2 FQNEAQ (reference sequence). The V and J ends lost 3 bases and 7 bases, in that order; junction bases with no gene match: 7. Here the CDR3 reads CASSFAGTSGGGGELFF. The CDR3 DNA reads TGTGCCAGCAGCTTCGCCGGGACTAGCGGGGGAGGCGGGGAGCTGTTTTTT.

The rearrangement joins TRBV2 to TRBJ1-2; 7 positions match TRBD1. This CDR3 has 13 residues. Germline V lookup: CDR1 SNHLY, CDR2 FYNNEI. V lost 5 bases to trimming and J lost 4 bases; unmatched junction nucleotides: 4. Written as DNA, the CDR3 is TGTGCCAGCAGTACGACAGGGCTCTATGGCTACACCTTC. Amino acid sequence: CASSTTGLYGYTF. Looking up the rest from reference TRBV2 and TRBJ1-2 gives the full variable domain: EPEVTQTPSHQVTQMGQEVILRCVPISNHLYFYWYRQILGQKVEFLVSFYNNEISEKSEIFDDQFSVERPDGSNFTLKIRSTKLEDSAMYFCASSTTGLYGYTFGSGTRLTVV.

This clone appeared once. J is TRBJ2-7 and V is TRBV7-2; D is unclear. Between the trimmed V and J ends, which lost 4 bases and 0 bases, there was a span of 7 bases. Germline V CDR1 and CDR2: SGHTA, FQGNSA. This CDR3 comprises 13 residues. In DNA, the CDR3 is TGTGCCAGCAGCTCTGGCCCCTCCTACGAGCAGTACTTC. This sequence encodes CASSSGPSYEQYF.

The V gene is TRBV4-1, the J gene TRBJ2-1; 10 positions agree with TRBD2. The germline CDR1 and CDR2 sequences are MGHRA and YSYEKL. The CDR3 totals 18 residues. V lost 5 bases, J lost 5 bases, and 15 bases stayed unmatched. The CDR3 loop is CASSTSQTAGGRNNEQFF. The CDR3 DNA follows: TGCGCCAGCAGCACATCACAGACAGCGGGGGGGCGTAACAATGAGCAGTTCTTC.